The source of this T cell receptor beta chain is a study of blood T cell repertoires in COVID-19 (dated by TCRdb to about 2020). Notes on the research overall: The collaborator samples originated in the United States, Italy and Spain and spanned the acute and convalescent phases of COVID-19. The prospective study material was composed of cDNA or gDNA derived from T cells, B-cell-depleted T cells, or PBMCs. Subjects who had been exposed to COVID-19, were actively infected with it, or had recovered from it provided the deeply sampled blood TCRbeta repertoires that made up the dataset. Nearly every sample came with metadata listing a de-identified subject ID, COVID-19 status, age in years and sex. HLA class I and class II types, where available, came from metadata supplied by the sample provider rather than from assay-based typing. The repertoires were made available in a free public database intended to serve as a resource for research on the immune response to SARS-CoV-2. Samples came from the ongoing ImmuneRACE study (first 160 participants) plus 1,254 subjects from 6 global collaborators. What the authors observed across the whole study: Clinical and demographic metadata were provided uncurated, with the amount varying by source and participant.

TCRbeta CDR3 regions were amplified from genomic DNA using the immunoSEQ Assay, a bias-controlled multiplex PCR. Per the source publication's procedure: The number of nucleated cells in each sample was estimated from the amplification of reference gene primers within the assay. Sequence reads were collapsed and filtered to measure the absolute abundance of every unique TCRbeta CDR3 rearrangement. For each sample, productive Simpson clonality was calculated as the square root of Simpson's diversity index across productive rearrangements. Drawn from immuneACCESS, this table holds only the in-frame rearrangements with V and J called that TCRdb kept. Clones are partly lost; checked studies trace under half to an unresolved V gene and leave the rest unexplained. V and J calls and clone size follow that table, whereas D and trimming were derived from the DNA. This sample comprises about 200,000 clones, 85% to 90% of them detected only once. The ten largest clones add up to over 2.5% of the sample.

V is pruned by 5 bases and J by 2 bases, leaving 5 bases of the junction without a gene match. The CDR3 has 15 amino acids, counting the end cysteine and phenylalanine. The retained sequence is limited to the CDR3, 45 bases, with the frame set at the first base. The germline V gene yields SGHVS for CDR1 and FQNEAQ for CDR2. Worth noting for this clone: Its antigen has not been determined. No base quality values were provided; no much bigger clone lies one nucleotide off.

The collaborating institutions used their own protocols to collect whole blood in K2EDTA tubes. For TCRbeta analysis, collaborators shipped samples in one of three forms: frozen whole blood, isolated PBMCs, or DNA extracted from either of those sample types. Recombination connected TRBV7-8 to TRBJ1-5; 8 of the junction bases match TRBD1. The sequencing input was peripheral blood. The origin of this receptor is a man aged 60 to 69 with acute or convalescent COVID-19. The DNA is TGTGCCAGCAGCCCTACGGACAGGGGCAATCAGCCCCAGCATTTT. Translated, this gives CASSPTDRGNQPQHF.